A single sample is the source of the 18 T cell receptor beta chains below, sequenced in a study of cytomegalovirus exposure and HLA in healthy donors. Vbeta (60) and Jbeta (13) primers were used in the PCR. The table came from immunoSEQ multiplex PCR; TCRdb's copy has only in-frame clones and leaves some out. The sample lists about 200,000 clones, roughly 80% seen once, with about 1.7% in the top ten. Specimen: PBMCs. The receptors originated from a man aged 50 to 60 in good health and CMV-seronegative.

The chain links TRBV4-1 to TRBJ2-7; D is possibly TRBD1 (6 bases). Trimming stripped 1 base from V and 3 bases from J, with 13 bases between. Germline V lookup: CDR1 MGHRA, CDR2 YSYEKL. The CDR3 contains 15 residues. The CDR3 protein is CASSQARQDSYEQYF. CDR3 DNA sequence: TGCGCCAGCAGCCAAGCCCGCCAGGACAGCTACGAGCAGTACTTC.

V gene TRBV4-1 combines with J gene TRBJ2-5; tentative D call: TRBD1 (5 bases). V lost 1 base and J 5 bases, leaving 11 bases between the germline ends. From germline, CDR1 is MGHRA and CDR2 YSYEKL. The CDR3 has 14 residues. DNA for the CDR3: TGCGCCAGCAGCCAAGTCGCCCAGGGTGAGACCCAGTACTTC. Amino acid sequence: CASSQVAQGETQYF.

The chain carries TRBV18 and TRBJ2-7; 10 bases are shared with TRBD1. The germline gives CDR1 KGHSH, CDR2 LQKENI. CDR3 length equals 18 residues. Trimming took 3 bases from V and 5 from J; bases not matched to a gene: 16. CDR3 loop: CASSPLSRGQGRMDEQYF. CDR3 nucleotides: TGTGCCAGCTCACCCCTTAGTAGGGGACAGGGGAGAATGGACGAGCAGTACTTC.

The genes are TRBV27 and TRBJ2-5; perhaps TRBD2 as D (5 bases). The DNA matches TRBJ2-7 better at its end, which makes the J call doubtful. Germline CDR1 is MNHEY and CDR2 is SMNVEV (reference sequence). This CDR3 contains 15 residues. The DNA for the CDR3 is TGTGCCAGCAGTATCCTAGCCCTCTCCTCCTACGAGCAGTACTTC. This gives the protein CASSILALSSYEQYF.

The V gene is TRBV4-1, the J gene TRBJ2-7, with D unresolved. The CDR3 runs to 14 residues. Germline assignment: CDR1 MGHRA and CDR2 YSYEKL. Deletions cut 1 base from V and 1 base from J, with 8 bases between. CDR3 protein: CASSQAARSYEQYF. CDR3 nucleotide sequence: TGCGCCAGCAGCCAAGCCGCCAGATCCTACGAGCAGTACTTC.

The chain carries TRBV27 and TRBJ1-1; 10 bases line up with TRBD1. Per germline, CDR1 MNHEY and CDR2 SMNVEV (reference sequence). J gave up 1 base and V 8 bases, and 10 bases lay outside the gene matches. The CDR3 contains 16 residues. This chain's CDR3 is CASQPRDRGKNTEAFF. The CDR3 DNA reads as TGTGCCAGCCAACCCCGGGACAGGGGAAAGAACACTGAAGCTTTCTTT.

In DNA, the CDR3 is TGTGCCAGCAGTTCTGGACTGCTCGAGCAGTACTTC. This codes for CASSSGLLEQYF. The chain carries TRBV28 and TRBJ2-7; the D gene is possibly TRBD2 (5 bases). Germline V lookup: CDR1 MDHEN, CDR2 SYDVKM. The CDR3 totals 12 residues. V was cut by 4 bases and J by 6 bases, with 10 bases left in between.

The gene calls are TRBV4-2 and TRBJ2-7, with a tentative D call TRBD1 (5 bases). This CDR3 contains 15 residues. V was clipped by 0 bases and J by 4 bases, with 13 bases between them. Germline CDR1 is LGHNA and CDR2 is YNFKEQ. CDR3 region: CASSQDFNSGYEQYF. The CDR3 DNA follows: TGTGCCAGCAGCCAAGATTTTAATTCAGGGTACGAGCAGTACTTC.

The chain employs TRBV2 and TRBJ2-7; D gene ambiguous. The V end was cut by 7 bases, the J end by 5 bases, with 12 bases between. CDR1 and CDR2 (germline): SNHLY, FYNNEI. The length of the CDR3 is 12 residues. Here the CDR3 reads CASTEDNNEQYF. Written as DNA, the CDR3 is TGTGCCAGCACAGAGGATAACAACGAGCAGTACTTC.

This rearrangement joins TRBV9 to TRBJ2-3; 10 bases line up with TRBD2. Trimming took 4 bases from V and 9 from J; bases not matched to a gene: 14. Germline values: CDR1 SGDLS, CDR2 YYNGEE. The CDR3 loop spans 16 amino acids. The CDR3 DNA follows: TGTGCCAGCAGCCCACAGGGGGGGACTAGCGAAACAACGCAGTATTTT. Encoded protein: CASSPQGGTSETTQYF.

The V gene is TRBV15, the J gene TRBJ2-7; 9 positions agree with TRBD1. The length of the CDR3 is 16 residues. CDR1 and CDR2 from the germline V gene are LNHNV and YYDKDF (reference sequence). Trimming cost V 0 bases and J 3 bases; bases outside gene matches: 6. The CDR3 DNA is TGTGCCACCAGCAGAGACCTACCGGGACAGGGCTACGAGCAGTACTTC. Encoded protein: CATSRDLPGQGYEQYF.

This chain connects TRBV9 to TRBJ2-3, with no clear D. Germline V gene lookup returns CDR1 SGDLS and CDR2 YYNGEE. The CDR3 runs to 13 residues. Trimming cost V 0 bases and J 2 bases, with 4 bases left between them. CDR3 sequence reads: CASSVATTDTQYF. The CDR3 DNA reads as TGTGCCAGCAGCGTAGCTACCACAGATACGCAGTATTTT.

The chain is built from TRBV5-1 and TRBJ2-2, with 9 nucleotides matching TRBD2. Trimming at V came to 6 bases and at J to 5 bases, leaving 8 bases not matched to a gene. CDR1 is SGHRS and CDR2 is YFSETQ in the germline V gene. The CDR3 spans 15 residues. The CDR3 sequence: CASNVAGERTGELFF. The CDR3, as DNA: TGCGCCAGCAATGTAGCGGGGGAACGGACCGGGGAGCTGTTTTTT. The full variable domain, its missing parts supplied by reference TRBV5-1 and TRBJ2-2, is KAGVTQTPRYLIKTRGQQVTLSCSPISGHRSVSWYQQTPGQGLQFLFEYFSETQRNKGNFPGRFSGRQFSNSRSEMNVSTLELGDSALYLCASNVAGERTGELFFGEGSRLTVL.

DNA of the CDR3: TGTGCCAGCAGCTTAGGTGCGGGGATTTCCTACAATGAGCAGTTCTTC. Translation: CASSLGAGISYNEQFF. The J gene is TRBJ2-1, the V gene TRBV7-9, with D possibly TRBD2 on 6 matching bases. CDR1 SEHNR and CDR2 FQNEAQ come from the germline V gene (reference sequence). The V gene lost 1 base and the J gene lost 1 base, with 11 bases spanning the gap. CDR3 length: 16 amino acids.

The chain has TRBV30 and TRBJ2-7, with TRBD1 matching 8 bases. CDR3 length equals 14 residues. The trim removed 3 bases at V and 4 bases at J, leaving 8 bases unmatched. Germline assignment: CDR1 GTSNPN and CDR2 SVGIG (reference sequence). Here the CDR3 reads CAWRGTGGRYEQYF. CDR3 DNA: TGTGCCTGGAGGGGGACAGGCGGCCGGTACGAGCAGTACTTC.

The chain has TRBV5-1 and TRBJ2-7; 11 positions agree with TRBD1. This CDR3 has 15 amino acids. Germline V gene data show CDR1 as SGHRS and CDR2 as YFSETQ. J lost 6 bases, V lost 4 bases, and 9 bases had no gene match. The CDR3 bases are TGCGCCAGCAGCCGGACCGGGACAGGGGGGATCGAGCAGTACTTC. It yields the protein CASSRTGTGGIEQYF.

The chain joins TRBV6-5 to TRBJ1-4, with 11 nucleotides matching TRBD1. The germline V gene encodes CDR1 MNHEY and CDR2 SVGAGI. After removal of 6 bases from V and 8 bases from J, the junction contained 5 bases not matched to a gene. The CDR3 runs to 14 residues. CDR3 loop: CASSRTGGREKLFF. DNA for the CDR3: TGTGCCAGCAGCCGGACAGGGGGCAGGGAAAAACTGTTTTTT.

The rearrangement uses TRBV5-4 and TRBJ1-3, with unresolved D. V was clipped by 4 bases and J by 0 bases, with 8 bases between them. The CDR3 consists of 14 residues. CDR1 and CDR2 (germline): SGHNT, YYREEE (reference sequence). This CDR3 is CASSPGFSGNTIYF. CDR3 sequence (DNA): TGTGCCAGCAGCCCGGGATTCTCTGGAAACACCATATATTTT.